This TCR beta chain originates from a study of control samples from healthy donors and cancer patients. The V gene lost 9 bases and the J gene lost 7 bases, with 16 bases spanning the gap. This CDR3 has 14 residues. From germline, CDR1 is MNHEY and CDR2 SMNVEV (reference sequence). Measured with immunoSEQ multiplex PCR; TCRdb has only the in-frame clones, and not every one. The sample lists around 160,000 clones; approximately 94% were seen once. The receptor was derived from a young man in good health. The chain recombines TRBV27 with TRBJ1-6; unclear D gene. Input material: blood. CDR3 region: CASRKPTGNSPLHF. CDR3 coding DNA: TGTGCCAGTAGGAAACCGACCGGCAATTCACCCCTCCACTTT.